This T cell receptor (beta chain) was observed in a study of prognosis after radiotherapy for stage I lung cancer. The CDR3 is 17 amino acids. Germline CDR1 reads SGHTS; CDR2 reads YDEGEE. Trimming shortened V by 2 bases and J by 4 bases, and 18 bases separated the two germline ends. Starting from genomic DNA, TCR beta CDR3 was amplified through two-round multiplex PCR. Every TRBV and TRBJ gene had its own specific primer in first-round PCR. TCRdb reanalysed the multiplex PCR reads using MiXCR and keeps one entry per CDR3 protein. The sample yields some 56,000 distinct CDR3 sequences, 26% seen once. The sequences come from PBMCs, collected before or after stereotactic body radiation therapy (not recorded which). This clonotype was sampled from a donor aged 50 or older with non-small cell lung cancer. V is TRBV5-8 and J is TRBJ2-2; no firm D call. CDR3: CASSFGVLSGGTGELFF. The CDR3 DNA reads TGTGCCAGCAGCTTCGGCGTGCTGTCTGGCGGCACCGGGGAGCTGTTTTTT.